This T cell receptor (beta chain) appears in the sequencing data of a study of cytomegalovirus exposure and HLA in healthy donors. From germline, CDR1 is ENHRY and CDR2 SYGVKD. CDR3 length equals 16 residues. Between the trimmed V and J ends, which lost 7 bases and 4 bases, there was a span of 22 bases. Amplification used 60 Vbeta primers and 13 Jbeta primers. The method was immunoSEQ multiplex PCR; TCRdb's version includes in-frame clones alone and lacks a portion of them. The repertoire holds nearly 110,000 clones, with just over 70% as singletons. This TCR came from a boy aged 10-17 years in good health and CMV-seronegative. Sequencing was performed on PBMCs. V is TRBV10-3 and J is TRBJ1-2; TRBD1 might be the D (5 bases). The CDR3 is CAITADSEALFYGYTF. The DNA for the CDR3 is TGTGCCATCACCGCCGACAGCGAGGCTTTGTTCTATGGCTACACCTTC.